These 2 T cell receptor beta chains were sequenced from one sample in a study of T cell responses to AZD1222 COVID-19 vaccine. Produced via immunoSEQ multiplex PCR; TCRdb's table is partial and in-frame only. The table includes about 140,000 clones, approximately 90% detected once. Material: peripheral blood, obtained on day 0 of AZD1222 vaccination. These receptors all stem from an adult in good health.

The V call is TRBV9, the J call TRBJ2-2; 12 bases agree with TRBD1. This CDR3 is built from 17 residues. J was trimmed by 7 bases and V by 5 bases; bases with no gene match: 12. Germline assignment: CDR1 SGDLS and CDR2 YYNGEE. The CDR3 loop reads CASSPHPGQGANGELFF. For the CDR3, the DNA is TGTGCCAGCAGTCCACATCCGGGACAGGGGGCTAACGGGGAGCTGTTTTTT.

The rearrangement links TRBV10-3 to TRBJ2-7; D perhaps matches TRBD2 (6 bases). The CDR3 sequence is 17 residues long. With 4 bases removed from V and 0 bases from J, the gap between germline ends came to 19 bases. Looked up from germline, CDR1 is ENHRY and CDR2 is SYGVKD. CDR3 sequence: CAISAMSGAGSSYEQYF. The CDR3 nucleotides are TGTGCCATCAGTGCTATGAGCGGCGCGGGGAGCTCCTACGAGCAGTACTTC.